The 13 T cell receptor beta chains below all came from one sample that was sequenced in a study of blood T cells in healthy people across ages. The authors ran a second PCR of about 6 to 11 cycles using a sample-barcoded 5' primer and a J-beta primer mix. Each CDR3 protein gets one entry after TCRdb re-called the 5' RACE reads with MiXCR. In the table there are around 1,500,000 distinct CDR3 sequences, about 43% of which are singletons. The sequenced sample was blood. The receptor source for this set is a woman aged 18 to 35 in good health.

This chain links TRBV24-1 with TRBJ2-1, with 10 bases identical to TRBD2. The CDR3 consists of 17 residues. Germline CDR1 is KGHDR and CDR2 is SFDVKD. Losses at the gene ends were 3 bases for V and 7 bases for J; bases not matched to a gene: 11. The CDR3 loop is CATSDPSTSGQPNEQFF. The DNA of the CDR3 is TGTGCCACCAGTGATCCCTCGACTAGCGGGCAGCCTAATGAGCAGTTCTTC.

V usage is TRBV10-3 and J usage is TRBJ2-1; 8 nucleotides match TRBD2. The CDR3 loop spans 14 amino acids. Trimming cost V 5 bases and J 6 bases; bases outside gene matches: 6. Germline CDR1 reads ENHRY; CDR2 reads SYGVKD. The CDR3 nucleotides read TGTGCCATCAGTCGGACTAGCAAGGGCAATGAGCAGTTCTTC. It is translated as CAISRTSKGNEQFF.

The rearrangement joins TRBV6-5 to TRBJ2-1; D may be TRBD1 (6 bases). The CDR3 covers 12 residues. Per germline, CDR1 MNHEY and CDR2 SVGAGI. The V end was cut by 11 bases, the J end by 7 bases, with 15 bases between. CDR3 sequence: CASRDIWNEQFF. In DNA, the CDR3 is TGTGCCTCCCGGGACATTTGGAATGAGCAGTTCTTC.

The rearrangement links TRBV10-3 to TRBJ1-5; no clear D. This CDR3 is built from 13 residues. The V gene lost 6 bases and the J gene lost 5 bases, with 11 bases spanning the gap. Germline CDR1 is ENHRY and CDR2 is SYGVKD. CDR3 nucleotide sequence: TGTGCCATCAGCGCTGGGGTGGATCAGCCCCAGCATTTT. It translates to CAISAGVDQPQHF.

The chain recombines TRBV7-9 with TRBJ1-2, with D tentatively TRBD1 (6 bases). This CDR3 spans 13 amino acids. With 5 bases removed from V and 3 bases from J, the gap between germline ends came to 10 bases. Germline V lookup: CDR1 SEHNR, CDR2 FQNEAQ (reference sequence). CDR3 amino acids: CASSADSHYGYTF. The CDR3 nucleotides are TGTGCCAGCAGCGCGGACAGCCACTATGGCTACACCTTC.

The V call is TRBV6-5, the J call TRBJ2-2; possibly TRBD2 for D (5 bases). V was cut by 5 bases and J by 4 bases, with 17 bases left in between. Germline CDR1 and CDR2: MNHEY and SVGAGI. The CDR3 covers 16 residues. The DNA of the CDR3 is TGTGCCAGCAGTAGTATTGGCGAGGGTAGCACCGGGGAGCTGTTTTTT. This codes for CASSSIGEGSTGELFF.

The gene calls are TRBV27 and TRBJ2-4, with D hard to call. Judging by the DNA end, TRBJ2-7 fits better; the J call may be wrong. Germline V lookup: CDR1 MNHEY, CDR2 SMNVEV (reference sequence). The CDR3 contains 15 residues. CDR3 coding DNA: TGTGCCAGCAGTTTATCTTTTAATTTCCCCTACGAGCAGTACTTC. Residues: CASSLSFNFPYEQYF.

This clonotype was observed at least ten times. The rearrangement joins TRBV7-8 to TRBJ1-2; tentative D call: TRBD1 (6 bases). V lost 5 bases and J 0 bases, leaving 10 bases between the germline ends. The CDR3 extends over 14 amino acids. The germline CDR1 and CDR2 sequences are SGHVS and FQNEAQ. CDR3 bases: TGTGCCAGCAGCCTGGGACAAACTAACTATGGCTACACCTTC. It specifies CASSLGQTNYGYTF.

This clonotype was counted a few times. At one of its ends the junction is not consistent with the germline gene, which may arise from a read error. The J gene is TRBJ1-3, the V gene TRBV29-1; D unresolved. The CDR3 is made up of 14 amino acids. In germline, CDR1 is SQVTM, CDR2 ANQGSEA. This CDR3 reads CSVGPLSSGNTIYF. CDR3 in DNA: TGTAGCGTTGGACCCCTGAGCTCTGGAAACACCATATATTTT.

The chain has TRBV20-1 and TRBJ2-1, with D possibly being TRBD1 or TRBD2 (5 bases each). The germline V gene has CDR1 DFQATT and CDR2 SNEGSKA (reference sequence). CDR3 size: 18 residues. Trimming pared 0 bases from V and 0 bases from J, leaving 18 bases between. CDR3 sequence reads: CSARDQGRAAISYNEQFF. The CDR3 nucleotides read TGCAGTGCTAGAGATCAGGGACGAGCGGCAATCTCCTACAATGAGCAGTTCTTC.

This CDR3 reads CASSSLTRISGNTIYF. CDR3 DNA: TGTGCCAGCAGCTCCCTTACACGGATCTCTGGAAACACCATATATTTT. The chain is built from TRBV7-2 and TRBJ1-3; D ambiguous. CDR3 length equals 16 residues. CDR1 is SGHTA and CDR2 is FQGNSA in the germline V gene. Trimming removed 4 bases at V and 0 bases at J, with 13 bases between. Full variable domain (outside the CDR3, taken from reference TRBV7-2 and TRBJ1-3): GAGVSQSPSNKVTEKGKDVELRCDPISGHTALYWYRQSLGQGLEFLIYFQGNSAPDKSGLPSDRFSAERTGGSVSTLTIQRTQQEDSAVYLCASSSLTRISGNTIYFGEGSWLTVV.

This chain joins TRBV7-2 and TRBJ1-1, with D unclear. Germline CDR1 SGHTA, CDR2 FQGNSA. The V and J ends lost 1 base and 8 bases respectively, with 17 bases between them. The CDR3 is 15 amino acids. The DNA of the CDR3 is TGTGCCAGCAGCTTAGGGACGGACCAAGTAGGAGAAGCTTTCTTT. It specifies CASSLGTDQVGEAFF.

The rearrangement links TRBV10-3 to TRBJ2-1; D may be TRBD2 (5 bases). V lost 3 bases to trimming and J lost 5 bases, with 11 bases between them. The CDR3 runs to 14 residues. Germline V lookup: CDR1 ENHRY, CDR2 SYGVKD. The CDR3 loop reads CAISERGANNEQFF. The CDR3 region has the DNA TGTGCCATCAGTGAACGGGGAGCGAACAATGAGCAGTTCTTC.